These T cell receptor beta chains were read from a single sample in a study of beta chain features in type 1 diabetes. Here immunoSEQ multiplex PCR was the method, and the copy in TCRdb shows in-frame clones only, minus some. The data show around 310,000 clones, 13% seen once. The sample consisted of naive CD4+ T cells from blood. The receptors shown here come from a woman aged 18-35 years with type 1 diabetes. Both conserved end residues are part of each CDR3. Not every row has a clone size; where given, it reads once, few, many or a size class.

CDR3aa	len	v_gene	j_gene	abundance
CASSSGTSPDEQFF	14	TRBV28	TRBJ2-1	few
CASSQRLAWFF	11	TRBV28	TRBJ2-1	few
CASSQGATDTQYF	13	TRBV5-6	TRBJ2-3	NA
CASGLRAGELFF	12	TRBV28	TRBJ2-2	few
CSVVRGFNTEAFF	13	TRBV29-1	TRBJ1-1	few
CASSVDHLARSDEQFF	16	TRBV9	TRBJ2-1	NA
CASSLALRASTDTQYF	16	TRBV5-1	TRBJ2-3	few
CADTAPRAEAFF	12	TRBV30	TRBJ1-1	few
CASSLQGAGTEAFF	14	TRBV27	TRBJ1-1	few
CASSLNSEQFF	11	TRBV5-6	TRBJ2-1	few
CASSPTGQGYTGELFF	16	TRBV9	TRBJ2-2	few
CASRGQGLAKNIQYF	15	TRBV11-2	TRBJ2-4	NA
CASSAQGAREKLFF	14	TRBV4-3	TRBJ1-4	NA
CASSLQGHYNEQFF	14	TRBV5-1	TRBJ2-1	NA
CASSLGAYNEQFF	13	TRBV7-2	TRBJ2-1	NA
CASSRKAGEGTQYF	14	TRBV4-3	TRBJ2-3	NA
CSVGQEYEKLFF	12	TRBV29-1	TRBJ1-4	few
CASMKERGDTQYF	13	TRBV4-1	TRBJ2-3	few
CASSPRAGGSDEQYF	15	TRBV27	TRBJ2-7	NA
CASSPPPGQAYNEQFF	16	TRBV18	TRBJ2-1	NA
CASSASGRTDTQYF	14	TRBV9	TRBJ2-3	NA
CASSPATGRDEQYF	14	TRBV18	TRBJ2-7	NA
CASSQPKGRQYNEQFF	16	TRBV4-1	TRBJ2-1	NA
CAWSRGTETTDTQYF	15	TRBV30	TRBJ2-3	few
CAWSVRLLNEQFF	13	TRBV30	TRBJ2-1	NA
CASSWGLATYEQYF	14	TRBV5-4	TRBJ2-7	NA
CASSPDRGGADNTEAFF	17	TRBV27	TRBJ1-1	NA
CASSLAVGGQETQYF	15	TRBV7-2	TRBJ2-5	few
CASNSMTGNIYEQYF	15	TRBV25-1	TRBJ2-7	NA
CASSDGHDYEQYF	13	TRBV10-2	TRBJ2-7	few
CASSYSWEVPYNEQFF	16	TRBV6-6	TRBJ2-1	few
CAWSGQSNQPQHF	13	TRBV30	TRBJ1-5	few
CASLLAGGPSYEQYF	15	TRBV18	TRBJ2-7	few
CASSPGQAPDTQYF	14	TRBV10-1	TRBJ2-3	once
CASSLAVLWEGRNNEQFF	18	TRBV13	TRBJ2-1	NA
CSVGRGQETQYF	12	TRBV29-1	TRBJ2-5	NA
CAIRPTGVDTQYF	13	TRBV19	TRBJ2-3	NA
CASSKKLAGEGDEQFF	16	TRBV5-4	TRBJ2-1	few
CASSISLAGVGAKNIQYF	18	TRBV19	TRBJ2-4	NA
CASRGGKSYEQYF	13	TRBV19	TRBJ2-7	NA
CASSPPPGVYNEQFF	15	TRBV9	TRBJ2-1	few
CSVGTAPWSGELFF	14	TRBV29-1	TRBJ2-2	NA
CASSQGTSGIFYNEQFF	17	TRBV4-2	TRBJ2-1	few
CASSEYAPAGDTQYF	15	TRBV25-1	TRBJ2-3	NA
CASSQEEWGPAEAFF	15	TRBV14	TRBJ1-1	few
CAWSDGGNTIYF	12	TRBV30	TRBJ1-3	few
CASSLVGGTLTTYEQYF	17	TRBV28	TRBJ2-7	NA
CAWTPGTAQETQYF	14	TRBV30	TRBJ2-5	few
CASSHLSGTSGRSQETQYF	19	TRBV4-2	TRBJ2-5	few
CASSGSGTGFHEQFF	15	TRBV9	TRBJ2-1	NA
CAIRGTSGRDTQYF	14	TRBV10-3	TRBJ2-3	few
CASSPQQGDLSGANVLTF	18	TRBV18	TRBJ2-6	NA
CAGAGESFGELFF	13	TRBV28	TRBJ2-2	NA